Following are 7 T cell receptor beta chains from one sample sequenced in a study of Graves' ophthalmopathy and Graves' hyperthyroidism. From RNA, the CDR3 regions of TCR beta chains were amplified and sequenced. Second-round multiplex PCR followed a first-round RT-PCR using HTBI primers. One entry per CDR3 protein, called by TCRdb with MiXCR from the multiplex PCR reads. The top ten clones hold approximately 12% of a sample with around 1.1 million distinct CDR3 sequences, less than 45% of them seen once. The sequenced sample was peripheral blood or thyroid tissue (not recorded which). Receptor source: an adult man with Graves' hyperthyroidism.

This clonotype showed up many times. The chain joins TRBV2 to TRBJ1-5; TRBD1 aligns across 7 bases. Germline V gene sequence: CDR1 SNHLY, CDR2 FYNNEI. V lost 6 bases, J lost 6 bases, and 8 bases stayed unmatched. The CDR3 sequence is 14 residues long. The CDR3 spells CASRETGEGQPQHF. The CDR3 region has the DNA TGTGCCAGCAGGGAAACAGGGGAGGGTCAGCCCCAGCATTTT. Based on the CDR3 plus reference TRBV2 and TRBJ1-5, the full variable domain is EPEVTQTPSHQVTQMGQEVILRCVPISNHLYFYWYRQILGQKVEFLVSFYNNEISEKSEIFDDQFSVERPDGSNFTLKIRSTKLEDSAMYFCASRETGEGQPQHFGDGTRLSIL.

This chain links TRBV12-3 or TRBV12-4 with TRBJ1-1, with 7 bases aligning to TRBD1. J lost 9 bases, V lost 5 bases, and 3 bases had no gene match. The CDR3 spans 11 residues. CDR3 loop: CASSAGQQAFF. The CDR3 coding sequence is TGTGCCAGCAGTGCGGGACAGCAAGCTTTCTTT.

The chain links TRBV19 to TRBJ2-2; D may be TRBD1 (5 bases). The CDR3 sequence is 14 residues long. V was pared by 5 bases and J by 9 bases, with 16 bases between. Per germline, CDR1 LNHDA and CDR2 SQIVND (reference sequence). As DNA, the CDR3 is TGTGCCAGTAGTTTTCGACAGCAAGCCAGGGAGCTGTTTTTT. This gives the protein CASSFRQQARELFF.

The CDR3 protein is CASTNAGLADQETQYF. In DNA, the CDR3 is TGTGCCAGCACCAACGCGGGACTAGCGGACCAAGAGACCCAGTACTTC. The chain is built from TRBV6-2 or TRBV6-3 and TRBJ2-5; TRBD2 matches at 11 bases. Germline-derived CDR1 and CDR2 are MNHEY and SVGEGT. V shed 7 bases and J 0 bases; nucleotides not matched to a gene: 7. This CDR3 comprises 16 residues.

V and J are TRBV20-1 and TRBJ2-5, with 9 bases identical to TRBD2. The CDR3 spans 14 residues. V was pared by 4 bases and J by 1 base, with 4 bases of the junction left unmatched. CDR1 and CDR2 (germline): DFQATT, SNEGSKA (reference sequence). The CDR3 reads CSAISGSVQETQYF. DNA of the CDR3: TGCAGTGCTATTAGCGGGAGCGTCCAAGAGACCCAGTACTTC.

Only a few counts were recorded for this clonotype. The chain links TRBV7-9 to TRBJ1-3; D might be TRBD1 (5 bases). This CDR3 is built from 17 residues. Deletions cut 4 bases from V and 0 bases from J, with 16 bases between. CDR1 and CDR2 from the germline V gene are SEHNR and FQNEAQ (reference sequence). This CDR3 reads CASSSGDGIFSGNTIYF. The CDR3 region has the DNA TGTGCCAGCAGCTCGGGGGACGGCATATTCTCTGGAAACACCATATATTTT.

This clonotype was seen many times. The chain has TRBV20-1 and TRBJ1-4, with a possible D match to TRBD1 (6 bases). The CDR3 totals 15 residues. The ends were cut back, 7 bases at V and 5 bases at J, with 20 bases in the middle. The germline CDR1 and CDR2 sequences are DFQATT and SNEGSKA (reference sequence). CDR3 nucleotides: TGCAGTGGGGCCAGGGGTTTTAATGAAAATGAAAAACTGTTTTTT. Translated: CSGARGFNENEKLFF.